The sequence of this TCR beta chain was determined in a study of CD8+CD57+ T cells in acquired aplastic anemia. Trimming stripped 3 bases from V and 2 bases from J, with 11 bases between. The CDR3 extends over 13 amino acids. Per germline, CDR1 DFQATT and CDR2 SNEGSKA (reference sequence). Whoever was chosen for sequencing had shown CD8+CD57+ cell expansion by flow cytometry. Profiling that covered TCR beta VDJ and CDR3 relied on genomic DNA as its template. A single record per CDR3 protein comes from TCRdb applying MiXCR to the reads. The table includes approximately 250,000 distinct CDR3 sequences, approximately 82% detected once.

This sequence joins TRBV20-1 and TRBJ2-7; D not resolved. This sequence originates from a human donor with aplastic anemia. Sequenced input: sorted CD4+, CD8+, or CD8+CD57+ T cells (not recorded which) from PBMCs. The CDR3 is CSARLGLPYEQYF. The DNA for the CDR3 is TGCAGTGCTAGGCTGGGCTTGCCCTACGAGCAGTACTTC.